This T cell receptor beta chain was sequenced during a study of shared clonotypes between healthy human individuals. The V gene lost 3 bases and the J gene lost 8 bases, with 14 bases spanning the gap. The CDR3 totals 14 residues. Germline values: CDR1 LNHDA, CDR2 SQIVND (reference sequence). The method was immunoSEQ multiplex PCR; TCRdb's version includes in-frame clones alone and lacks a portion of them. The sample includes about 670,000 clones, roughly 70% of them seen just once. Naive CD45RA+ and memory CD45RA-negative subsets were split from CD4+ cells. The rearrangement uses TRBV19 and TRBJ2-1; D is tentatively TRBD1 or TRBD2 (5 bases each). Material for sequencing was memory CD4+ T cells sorted from blood. Stated subset: CD45RA-negative fraction. The sequence derives from a woman aged 25-40 years in good health. CDR3 sequence: CASSIPGASHEQFF. The CDR3 bases are TGTGCCAGTAGTATCCCCGGGGCGTCGCATGAGCAGTTCTTC.